Below are 21 T cell receptor beta chains sequenced from a single sample in a study of low-dose radiotherapy and immunotherapy resistance in tumors. Noted time point: after trial treatment. Treatment of the sample: LDRT plus nivolumab, ipilimumab, low-dose cyclophosphamide and aspirin (RACIN trial). Both TCRalpha and TCRbeta chains were reverse transcribed with V-gene-specific primers. With a V-primer adapter and a constant-region primer, TCRs were amplified for 20 to 25 PCR cycles. Each CDR3 protein gets one entry after TCRdb re-called the reads with MiXCR. The sample records about 39,000 distinct CDR3 sequences, 20% being singletons. Sequences were derived from PBMCs, sampled after low-dose radiotherapy plus immunotherapy. The receptor set was obtained from a female donor with ovarian cancer.

Remarks on this clonotype: It is unclear where the CDR3 begins or ends on the DNA, so no DNA is shown, and the CDR3 is as TCRdb lists it. The chain links TRBV23-1 to TRBJ2-1; the table names TRBD1, a call not compared with the DNA. TRBV23-1 is reported as an ORF; its role is uncertain. With termini counted, the CDR3 has 23 amino acids. The CDR3 here is CASSRARGPYEQYFGPGTGEQFF.

This clonotype was counted ten times or more. V gene TRBV7-3 combines with J gene TRBJ2-1; 14 bases are a match to TRBD2. V lost 5 bases and J lost 9; bases outside the gene matches: 3. Germline CDR1 is SGHTA and CDR2 is FQGTGA. The CDR3 is 14 amino acids. As DNA, the CDR3 is TGTGCCAGCAGCGGGACTAGCGGGGGAGGTGAGCAGTTCTTC. Translated, it gives CASSGTSGGGEQFF.

This clonotype was counted at least ten times. The V gene is TRBV28, the J gene TRBJ2-7; 8 nucleotides align to TRBD1. This CDR3 contains 12 residues. Germline V gene data show CDR1 as MDHEN and CDR2 as SYDVKM. The J segment lost 4 bases and the V segment lost 10 bases, leaving 6 bases of the junction unmatched. The CDR3 is CATGTGTYEQYF. In nucleotides, the CDR3 is TGTGCCACCGGGACAGGAACTTACGAGCAGTACTTC.

The chain couples TRBV12-3 or TRBV12-4 to TRBJ2-3, with 11 bases that match TRBD1. This CDR3 spans 17 amino acids. V shed 6 bases, J shed 3 bases, and the junction held 11 bases outside the gene matches. CDR3 DNA sequence: TGTGCCAGCAGAACGGGACAGGGGGTTTTGGGAACAGATACGCAGTATTTT. It specifies CASRTGQGVLGTDTQYF.

This clonotype was recorded many times. V and J are TRBV18 and TRBJ2-7; D is tentatively TRBD1 or TRBD2 (6 bases each). Germline V CDR1 and CDR2: KGHSH, LQKENI. The V gene lost 1 base and the J gene lost 0 bases, with 13 bases spanning the gap. There are 16 residues in the CDR3. The CDR3 region is CASSPLEGVSSYEQYF. The CDR3 region has the DNA TGTGCCAGCTCACCACTGGAGGGGGTCAGCTCCTACGAGCAGTACTTC.

This clonotype was found many times. V gene TRBV7-8 combines with J gene TRBJ2-5, with 12 bases fitting TRBD2. CDR1 is SGHVS, CDR2 FQNEAQ, per germline. V was pared by 5 bases and J by 1 base, with 5 bases of the junction left unmatched. CDR3 length equals 16 residues. The CDR3 DNA reads as TGTGCCAGCAGCCTACGGACTAGCGGGGTCCAAGAGACCCAGTACTTC. It specifies CASSLRTSGVQETQYF.

This clonotype was detected ten times or more. The germline gene is not matched at one end of the junction; a read error may be the cause. The CDR3 here is CASNPQGPLSYEQHF. In DNA, the CDR3 is TGTGCCAGCAATCCACAGGGACCTCTCTCCTACGAGCAGCACTTC. This sequence joins TRBV6-2 or TRBV6-3 and TRBJ2-7, with TRBD1 as a possible D gene (6 bases). Per the germline V gene, CDR1 is MNHEY and CDR2 is SVGEGT. This CDR3 contains 15 residues.

DNA of the CDR3: TGCAGTGCTAGAGATTATCGGGAGTCCTCCTACAATGAGCAGTTCTTC. Translating gives CSARDYRESSYNEQFF. V is TRBV20-1 and J is TRBJ2-1; TRBD2 might be the D (6 bases). With 0 bases removed from V and 0 bases from J, the gap between germline ends came to 12 bases. The CDR3 extends over 16 amino acids. From germline, CDR1 is DFQATT and CDR2 SNEGSKA (reference sequence).

This clonotype occurred many times. This chain joins TRBV19 and TRBJ2-3, with a weak D call TRBD2 (5 bases). V was clipped by 2 bases and J by 10 bases, with 10 bases between them. Germline CDR1 is LNHDA and CDR2 is SQIVND (reference sequence). The CDR3 is 12 amino acids. CDR3 loop: CASSIRSGPQYF. The CDR3 coding sequence is TGTGCCAGTAGTATAAGGAGCGGTCCGCAGTATTTT.

This clonotype was detected many times. The V and J genes are TRBV7-3 and TRBJ2-2, with D possibly matching TRBD2 (5 bases). Germline V gene sequence: CDR1 SGHTA, CDR2 FQGTGA. With 5 bases removed from V and 1 base from J, the gap between germline ends came to 14 bases. The CDR3 runs 16 residues. Here the CDR3 DNA reads TGTGCCAGCAGCATAGGTTGGGCGGGGAACACCGGGGAGCTGTTTTTT. As protein: CASSIGWAGNTGELFF.

This clonotype was observed many times. The chain recombines TRBV6-2 or TRBV6-3 with TRBJ2-2; TRBD1 aligns across 10 bases. Germline V lookup: CDR1 MNHEY, CDR2 SVGEGT. Germline trimming cut 7 bases from V and 3 bases from J; bases unmatched to any gene: 8. CDR3 size: 16 residues. The CDR3 DNA follows: TGTGCCAGCACCCCCCACGGGACAGGGGACACCGGGGAGCTGTTTTTT. Protein: CASTPHGTGDTGELFF.

This clonotype was seen repeatedly, ten times or more. V usage is TRBV18 and J usage is TRBJ2-7; TRBD1 aligns across 8 bases. The CDR3 has 13 amino acids. The junction had 4 bases not matched to a gene; V was cut back by 3 bases and J by 6 bases. Germline V CDR1 and CDR2: KGHSH, LQKENI. CDR3 loop: CASSPDRVREQYF. CDR3 nucleotides: TGTGCCAGCTCACCGGACAGGGTTCGCGAGCAGTACTTC.

This clonotype was recorded a few times. The chain couples TRBV5-1 to TRBJ2-3; the D is unclear. The germline gives CDR1 SGHRS, CDR2 YFSETQ. There are 15 residues in the CDR3. V shed 1 base and J shed 2 bases, with 11 bases lying between them. The CDR3 protein is CASSLKKGFTDTQYF. DNA for the CDR3: TGCGCCAGCAGCTTGAAAAAGGGCTTCACAGATACGCAGTATTTT.

The V call is TRBV2, the J call TRBJ2-3; possibly TRBD1 or TRBD2 for D (5 bases each). The germline V gene encodes CDR1 SNHLY and CDR2 FYNNEI. The CDR3 length is 15 residues. Trimming shortened V by 4 bases and J by 0 bases, and 11 bases separated the two germline ends. This CDR3 reads CASSVRDGSTDTQYF. The CDR3 nucleotides read TGTGCCAGCAGTGTAAGGGACGGGAGCACAGATACGCAGTATTTT.

The chain carries TRBV12-3 or TRBV12-4 and TRBJ2-6; D is tentatively TRBD1 or TRBD2 (5 bases each). The V and J ends lost 7 bases and 4 bases respectively, with 23 bases between them. This CDR3 region has 18 residues. CDR3 region: CASTFRDPLISGANVLTF. CDR3 nucleotide sequence: TGTGCCAGCACCTTCCGGGACCCCCTCATCTCGGGGGCCAACGTCCTGACTTTC.

This clonotype occurred many times. The chain carries TRBV6-6 and TRBJ2-7; 12 bases are shared with TRBD1. CDR3 length: 16 residues. Unmatched junction bases numbered 13, after V lost 6 bases and J lost 7 bases. Looked up from germline, CDR1 is MNHNY and CDR2 is SVGAGI (reference sequence). The CDR3 DNA follows: TGTGCCAGCAGCCTGATGACCGGGACAGGGGGCTTTGAGCAGTACTTC. Amino acids: CASSLMTGTGGFEQYF.

The chain joins TRBV19 to TRBJ2-3; weak D call: TRBD2 (6 bases). Per germline, CDR1 LNHDA and CDR2 SQIVND (reference sequence). This CDR3 has 14 residues. Trimming pared 6 bases from V and 3 bases from J, leaving 13 bases between. The CDR3 nucleotides are TGTGCCAGTAGCCAGATTCGGGGGACAGATACGCAGTATTTT. Its protein is CASSQIRGTDTQYF. The whole variable domain, remainder taken from reference TRBV19 and TRBJ2-3, is DGGITQSPKYLFRKEGQNVTLSCEQNLNHDAMYWYRQDPGQGLRLIYYSQIVNDFQKGDIAEGYSVSREKKESFPLTVTSAQKNPTAFYLCASSQIRGTDTQYFGPGTRLTVL.

This clonotype was seen many times. A far bigger clonotype differs at one base, so this is likely a read error. This chain links TRBV5-4 with TRBJ2-7; 8 positions agree with TRBD1. In germline, CDR1 is SGHNT, CDR2 YYREEE (reference sequence). This CDR3 is built from 14 residues. V shed 4 bases and J 2 bases; nucleotides not matched to a gene: 5. The CDR3 region has the DNA TGTGCCAGCAGCCCCGGGACAGGTACCTACGAGCAGTACTTC. It specifies CASSPGTGTYEQYF.

The sample holds a few counts of this clonotype. The genes are TRBV6-8 and TRBJ2-3; D possibly uses TRBD1 or TRBD2 (5 bases each). Germline V lookup: CDR1 MNHGY, CDR2 SAAAGT. CDR3 length: 14 residues. V dropped 5 bases and J dropped 1 base, with 10 bases sitting between them. CDR3 in amino acids: CASSIGAGTDTQYF. CDR3 nucleotides: TGTGCCAGCAGTATCGGGGCAGGCACAGATACGCAGTATTTT.

The chain links TRBV12-3 or TRBV12-4 to TRBJ2-7, with D possibly matching TRBD2 (6 bases). V shed 3 bases and J shed 7 bases, with 16 bases lying between them. This CDR3 spans 14 amino acids. As DNA, the CDR3 is TGTGCCAGCAGTTTCCAGGACGGGGACTTTGAGCAGTACTTC. Its translation: CASSFQDGDFEQYF.

Note on this clonotype: This sequence is one base from a far larger clone and is likely a read error. V gene TRBV6-6 combines with J gene TRBJ2-7; TRBD2 matches at 10 bases. Unmatched junction bases numbered 15, after V lost 5 bases and J lost 5 bases. The CDR3 length is 17 residues. The germline gives CDR1 MNHNY, CDR2 SVGAGI (reference sequence). The CDR3 DNA reads as TGTGCCAGCAGTGACCTAGCGGGGGAAGGCCCGGGGGACGAGCAGTACTTC. Its translation: CASSDLAGEGPGDEQYF.